This T cell receptor (beta chain) is drawn from a study of HIV-infected patients and healthy controls. Comments on this clonotype: The antigen is not known.

Trimming cost V 1 base and J 0 bases, with 8 bases left between them. The CDR3 contains 15 residues. Germline V CDR1 and CDR2: MGHDK, SYGVNS. No cell fractionation was done, so the repertoire covers all unsorted peripheral blood T cells. An approximately 2.4 ml peripheral blood sample was taken for RNA. Study-wide results and limits: Healthy controls shared more CDR3 sequences between individuals than HIV-infected patients did. Mean usage of eight alpha and eight beta V genes differed significantly in HIV-infected patients versus controls.

Alpha and beta constant-region primers primed reverse transcription of around 500 ng RNA. Alpha and beta chain libraries were made separately by chain-specific third strand synthesis with multiplexing indices. Two random hexamers, added before amplification and joined, formed each molecule's 12-nucleotide barcode. MiXCR, run by TCRdb on the 5' RACE reads, gives a single entry per CDR3 protein. The repertoire includes around 18,000 distinct CDR3 sequences, 9.5% to 13% of them detected once, and around 3.1% sits in the top ten. The chain combines TRBV25-1 with TRBJ2-3; the D gene is possibly TRBD1 (6 bases). The material sequenced was blood. This sequence originates from an adult in good health. The CDR3 protein is CASSEWGPSTDTQYF. CDR3 bases: TGTGCCAGCAGTGAATGGGGGCCTAGCACAGATACGCAGTATTTT. Full variable domain (outside the CDR3, taken from reference TRBV25-1 and TRBJ2-3): EADIYQTPRYLVIGTGKKITLECSQTMGHDKMYWYQQDPGMELHLIHYSYGVNSTEKGDLSSESTVSRIRTEHFPLTLESARPSHTSQYLCASSEWGPSTDTQYFGPGTRLTVL.